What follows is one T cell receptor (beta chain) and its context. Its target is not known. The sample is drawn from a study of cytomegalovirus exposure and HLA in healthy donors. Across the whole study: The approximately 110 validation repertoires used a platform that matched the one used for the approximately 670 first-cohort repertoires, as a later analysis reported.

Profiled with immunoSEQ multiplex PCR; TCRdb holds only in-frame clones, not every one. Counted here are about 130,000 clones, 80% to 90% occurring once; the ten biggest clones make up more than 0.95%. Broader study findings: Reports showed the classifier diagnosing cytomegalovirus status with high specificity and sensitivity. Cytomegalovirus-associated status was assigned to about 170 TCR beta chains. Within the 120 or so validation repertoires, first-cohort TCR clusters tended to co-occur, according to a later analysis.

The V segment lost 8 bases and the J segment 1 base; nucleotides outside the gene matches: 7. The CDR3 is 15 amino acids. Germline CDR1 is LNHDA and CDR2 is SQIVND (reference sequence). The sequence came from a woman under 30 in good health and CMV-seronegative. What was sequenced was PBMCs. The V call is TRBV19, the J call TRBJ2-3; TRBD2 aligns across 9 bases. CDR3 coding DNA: TGTGCCAGTTCTAACCCTAGCGGGGGCACAGATACGCAGTATTTT. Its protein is CASSNPSGGTDTQYF.